This entry lists 9 T cell receptor beta chains sequenced from one sample in a study of cytotoxic CD8 clonotypes in ibrutinib-treated CLL. This table comes from immunoSEQ multiplex PCR, and its TCRdb copy is limited to in-frame clones, with some not included. The sample contains around 160,000 clones, 70% to 90% of which appear only once. This specimen consisted of PBMCs, obtained at disease progression, from a patient treated with ibrutinib. Source of these receptors: a human donor with chronic lymphocytic leukemia.

The J gene is TRBJ1-4, the V gene TRBV4-1; D perhaps matches TRBD1 (6 bases). CDR3 size: 15 residues. CDR1 and CDR2 (germline): MGHRA, YSYEKL. The V gene lost 3 bases and the J gene lost 0 bases, with 8 bases spanning the gap. This chain's CDR3 is CASSHGQSTNEKLFF. CDR3 bases: TGCGCCAGCAGCCACGGACAGTCAACTAATGAAAAACTGTTTTTT.

The V and J genes are TRBV10-3 and TRBJ2-1; D gene ambiguous. Trimming stripped 7 bases from V and 0 bases from J, with 13 bases between. The CDR3 runs 15 residues. In germline, CDR1 is ENHRY, CDR2 SYGVKD. The CDR3: CAITEDASSYNEQFF. The DNA of the CDR3 is TGTGCCATCACCGAGGACGCCAGCTCCTACAATGAGCAGTTCTTC.

The rearrangement uses TRBV30 and TRBJ1-2; TRBD1 matches 7 bases. V dropped 0 bases and J dropped 4; count of bases not matched to a gene: 11. CDR1 is GTSNPN and CDR2 is SVGIG in the germline V gene (reference sequence). This CDR3 region has 16 residues. The CDR3 bases are TGTGCCTGGAGTGTCCCAACAGGGGTCCCGCTCTATGGCTACACCTTC. It is translated as CAWSVPTGVPLYGYTF.

The chain uses TRBV27 and TRBJ1-2; D gene ambiguous. V lost 3 bases and J 0 bases, leaving 11 bases between the germline ends. Germline CDR1 reads MNHEY; CDR2 reads SMNVEV (reference sequence). The CDR3 contains 15 residues. CDR3 region: CASSFRRSSNYGYTF. The CDR3 bases are TGTGCCAGCAGTTTTCGCCGCAGCTCTAACTATGGCTACACCTTC.

This CDR3 reads CASSPSYVLSRGEETQYF. As DNA, the CDR3 is TGTGCCAGCAGCCCGTCCTATGTACTTAGTAGGGGTGAAGAGACCCAGTACTTC. The chain links TRBV7-9 to TRBJ2-5; maybe TRBD1 (5 bases). CDR1 and CDR2 from the germline V gene are SEHNR and FQNEAQ (reference sequence). The CDR3 length is 18 residues. V was shortened by 5 bases and J by 3 bases, with 25 bases between the two germline ends.

CDR3 region: CASPMGEGVPEKLFF. The CDR3 bases are TGTGCCAGCCCGATGGGGGAGGGGGTCCCAGAAAAACTGTTTTTT. The chain uses TRBV6-1 and TRBJ1-4; D is possibly TRBD1 (6 bases). Trimming took 8 bases from V and 8 from J, leaving 21 bases between them. The CDR3 runs to 15 residues. Germline V gene data show CDR1 as MNHNS and CDR2 as SASEGT.

V is TRBV6-4 and J is TRBJ1-1; no reliable D call. V was clipped by 4 bases and J by 1 base, with 7 bases between them. Germline values: CDR1 MRHNA, CDR2 SNTAGT. The CDR3 length is 13 residues. The chain's CDR3 is CASSARRNTEAFF. For the CDR3, the DNA is TGTGCCAGCAGTGCCCGGCGGAACACTGAAGCTTTCTTT.

The table lists this clone with a few counts. This chain links TRBV7-2 with TRBJ1-2, with D possibly TRBD1 on 6 matching bases. Deletions cut 4 bases from V and 10 bases from J, with 19 bases between. The CDR3 runs 14 residues. CDR1 is SGHTA and CDR2 is FQGNSA in the germline V gene. This CDR3 reads CASSSATGPTVYTF. The CDR3 DNA follows: TGTGCCAGCAGCTCCGCGACAGGACCGACTGTCTACACCTTC.

The V call is TRBV6-5, the J call TRBJ2-7, with 11 bases aligning to TRBD2. CDR3 length equals 15 residues. Germline V gene data show CDR1 as MNHEY and CDR2 as SVGAGI. J lost 7 bases, V lost 2 bases, and 7 bases had no gene match. The CDR3 loop is CASSYGTSGPLEQYF. The CDR3 DNA reads as TGTGCCAGCAGTTACGGGACTAGCGGCCCCTTGGAGCAGTACTTC.